The 32 T cell receptor beta chains given below trace back to one sample, sequenced in a study of blood T cell repertoires in COVID-19. The repertoire was sequenced with immunoSEQ multiplex PCR; TCRdb's copy has only in-frame clones and lacks some. The data contain roughly 28,000 clones, roughly four fifths of them singletons. What was sequenced was peripheral blood. These receptors all stem from a man aged 65 to 85 with acute or convalescent COVID-19.

This chain joins TRBV6-5 and TRBJ1-4; the D is unclear. The germline V gene has CDR1 MNHEY and CDR2 SVGAGI. The CDR3 runs 13 residues. V was clipped by 8 bases and J by 3 bases, with 10 bases between them. The CDR3: CASGGLSNEKLFF. In DNA form, the CDR3 reads TGTGCCAGCGGCGGGCTTTCTAATGAAAAACTGTTTTTT.

This clone was seen only once. V and J are TRBV28 and TRBJ1-2; 9 nucleotides agree with TRBD1. V lost 6 bases and J lost 7; bases outside the gene matches: 9. The CDR3 totals 14 residues. CDR1 is MDHEN, CDR2 SYDVKM, per germline. The CDR3 region has the DNA TGTGCCAGCAGGATCACAGGGGGCTGGAGTGGCTACACCTTC. Translating it yields CASRITGGWSGYTF.

Only one count was recorded for this clone. V and J are TRBV6-5 and TRBJ1-6; tentative D call: TRBD1 (6 bases). CDR1 and CDR2 (germline): MNHEY, SVGAGI. The CDR3 is 16 amino acids. V was trimmed by 3 bases and J by 7 bases, leaving 16 bases between them. This chain's CDR3 is CASSYSQGRTNSPLHF. DNA of the CDR3: TGTGCCAGCAGTTATTCGCAGGGGCGGACCAATTCACCCCTCCACTTT.

This sequence joins TRBV2 and TRBJ2-5; 7 nucleotides agree with TRBD2. V was clipped by 5 bases and J by 4 bases; unmatched bases: 16. The CDR3 has 17 residues. In germline, CDR1 is SNHLY, CDR2 FYNNEI. This CDR3 reads CASSRVPRGDGGETQYF. For the CDR3, the DNA is TGTGCCAGCAGTCGGGTCCCTCGGGGGGACGGTGGAGAGACCCAGTACTTC.

This chain connects TRBV6-6 to TRBJ2-2, with TRBD2 identical over 7 bases. Germline trimming cut 2 bases from V and 4 bases from J; bases unmatched to any gene: 4. Looked up from germline, CDR1 is MNHNY and CDR2 is SVGAGI (reference sequence). This CDR3 has 15 amino acids. The CDR3 nucleotides read TGTGCCAGCAGTTACCCCAGGGAGGGCACCGGGGAGCTGTTTTTT. Amino acids: CASSYPREGTGELFF.

V is TRBV5-1 and J is TRBJ2-3, with TRBD1 as a possible D gene (5 bases). Germline V CDR1 and CDR2: SGHRS, YFSETQ. This CDR3 region has 14 residues. V was shortened by 4 bases and J by 0 bases, with 9 bases between the two germline ends. The CDR3 loop reads CASSPQVSTDTQYF. In DNA form, the CDR3 reads TGCGCCAGCAGCCCACAGGTTAGCACAGATACGCAGTATTTT. Full variable domain (remainder filled in from reference TRBV5-1 and TRBJ2-3): KAGVTQTPRYLIKTRGQQVTLSCSPISGHRSVSWYQQTPGQGLQFLFEYFSETQRNKGNFPGRFSGRQFSNSRSEMNVSTLELGDSALYLCASSPQVSTDTQYFGPGTRLTVL.

This chain links TRBV11-2 with TRBJ2-6; TRBD1 matches 8 bases. V shed 5 bases and J 4 bases; nucleotides not matched to a gene: 10. The CDR3 extends over 17 amino acids. The germline gives CDR1 SGHAT, CDR2 FQNNGV. Here the CDR3 DNA reads TGTGCCAGCAGCCCCAGACAGGGGACGGAAGGGGCCAACGTCCTGACTTTC. Its protein is CASSPRQGTEGANVLTF.

V gene TRBV7-2 combines with J gene TRBJ2-3; 7 positions match TRBD2. There are 16 residues in the CDR3. Trimming took 5 bases from V and 0 from J; bases not matched to a gene: 8. Germline V gene lookup returns CDR1 SGHTA and CDR2 FQGNSA. The CDR3 DNA sequence: TGTGCCAGCAGCCTCCCGGCTAGCGGAAGCACAGATACGCAGTATTTT. Translation gives CASSLPASGSTDTQYF.

The chain uses TRBV7-8 and TRBJ1-4; TRBD1 might be the D (5 bases). The CDR3 is 16 residues long. V dropped 5 bases and J dropped 8 bases, with 21 bases sitting between them. CDR1 is SGHVS and CDR2 is FQNEAQ in the germline V gene. The CDR3 reads CASSPSHTGVSEKLFF. The CDR3 DNA sequence: TGTGCCAGCAGCCCCTCGCATACAGGCGTATCAGAAAAACTGTTTTTT.

The CDR3 protein is CASLSARAITEAFF. CDR3 sequence (DNA): TGTGCCAGCCTCTCGGCCAGGGCGATCACTGAAGCTTTCTTT. The V call is TRBV6-5, the J call TRBJ1-1; possibly TRBD1 for D (5 bases). The CDR3 loop spans 14 amino acids. Trimming pared 8 bases from V and 4 bases from J, leaving 17 bases between. Germline assignment: CDR1 MNHEY and CDR2 SVGAGI.

V usage is TRBV6-5 and J usage is TRBJ1-5; TRBD1 might be the D (6 bases). Germline V lookup: CDR1 MNHEY, CDR2 SVGAGI. The CDR3 spans 12 residues. V lost 5 bases, J lost 5 bases, and 7 bases lay in between. CDR3 bases: TGTGCCAGCAGTAAGGGGGATCAGCCCCAGCATTTT. The encoded protein is CASSKGDQPQHF.

The gene calls are TRBV3-1 (or the pseudogene TRBV3-2) and TRBJ2-2, with D possibly matching TRBD2 (6 bases). The CDR3 runs to 18 residues. The germline V gene has CDR1 LGHDT and CDR2 YNNKEL (reference sequence). The V gene lost 2 bases and the J gene lost 4 bases, with 20 bases spanning the gap. This CDR3 reads CASSQRAGRGSGTGELFF. The CDR3 DNA reads as TGTGCCAGCAGCCAAAGGGCGGGGAGAGGAAGTGGCACCGGGGAGCTGTTTTTT.

This rearrangement joins TRBV3-1 (or the pseudogene TRBV3-2) to TRBJ2-1, with 7 bases fitting TRBD1. V was clipped by 1 base and J by 0 bases; unmatched bases: 6. This CDR3 is built from 17 residues. Looked up from germline, CDR1 is LGHDT and CDR2 is YNNKEL (reference sequence). CDR3 amino acids: CASSQVTGASSYNEQFF. Here the CDR3 DNA reads TGTGCCAGCAGCCAAGTCACAGGGGCCAGCTCCTACAATGAGCAGTTCTTC.

Only a few counts were recorded for this clone. The chain is built from TRBV4-2 and TRBJ1-3, with 9 bases fitting TRBD1. The CDR3 has 15 amino acids. V shed 0 bases, J shed 8 bases, and the junction held 5 bases outside the gene matches. Germline CDR1 is LGHNA and CDR2 is YNFKEQ. CDR3 DNA: TGTGCCAGCAGCCAAGAAGGGGACAGGGCGGACACCATATATTTT. Protein: CASSQEGDRADTIYF.

The V and J genes are TRBV19 and TRBJ1-4, with D possibly being TRBD1 (6 bases). CDR1 is LNHDA and CDR2 is SQIVND in the germline V gene (reference sequence). This CDR3 has 15 amino acids. V lost 4 bases and J 7 bases, leaving 16 bases between the germline ends. The DNA of the CDR3 is TGTGCCAGTAGTAATTGGGGGGGGACAAGTGAAAAACTGTTTTTT. Protein: CASSNWGGTSEKLFF.

This clone was detected only once. J is TRBJ2-7 and V is TRBV5-1; 11 nucleotides agree with TRBD2. Germline lookup yields CDR1 SGHRS and CDR2 YFSETQ. J was trimmed by 1 base and V by 0 bases; bases with no gene match: 3. The CDR3 is 16 residues long. The CDR3 nucleotides are TGCGCCAGCAGCTTGGGGCTAGCGGGAGGTTCCTACGAGCAGTACTTC. Its protein product is CASSLGLAGGSYEQYF.

The chain recombines TRBV11-2 with TRBJ2-2; D is possibly TRBD2 (5 bases). The CDR3 sequence is 14 residues long. Trimming pared 1 base from V and 4 bases from J, leaving 7 bases between. Germline V lookup: CDR1 SGHAT, CDR2 FQNNGV. The DNA of the CDR3 is TGTGCCAGCAGCTTAGGGGGAGCCACCGGGGAGCTGTTTTTT. This codes for CASSLGGATGELFF.

The chain combines TRBV7-2 with TRBJ1-5; D remains ambiguous. The CDR3 totals 12 residues. Trimming removed 4 bases at V and 3 bases at J, with 4 bases between. Germline CDR1 and CDR2: SGHTA and FQGNSA. In DNA form, the CDR3 reads TGTGCCAGCAGCTCTTTCAATCAGCCCCAGCATTTT. Encoded protein: CASSSFNQPQHF.

This chain connects TRBV9 to TRBJ2-3; 9 nucleotides match TRBD2. CDR1 and CDR2 from the germline V gene are SGDLS and YYNGEE. The V gene end was trimmed by 0 bases and the J gene end by 3 bases; junction bases not matched to a gene: 2. This CDR3 is built from 15 residues. The chain's CDR3 is CASSVGGGGTDTQYF. The CDR3, as DNA: TGTGCCAGCAGCGTAGGCGGGGGGGGGACAGATACGCAGTATTTT.

The chain employs TRBV9 and TRBJ1-3, with 11 positions matching TRBD1. The CDR3 consists of 20 residues. V gave up 1 base and J gave up 0 bases; unmatched junction bases: 12. Germline-derived CDR1 and CDR2 are SGDLS and YYNGEE. The CDR3 loop reads CASSVSSGQGVPSSGNTIYF. CDR3 bases: TGTGCCAGCAGCGTATCGTCGGGACAGGGGGTACCAAGCTCTGGAAACACCATATATTTT.

This sequence joins TRBV6-5 and TRBJ2-3; tentatively, D is TRBD1 (6 bases). Germline V gene lookup returns CDR1 MNHEY and CDR2 SVGAGI. Trimming removed 8 bases from V and 6 bases from J, with 18 bases in between. This CDR3 contains 14 residues. As DNA, the CDR3 is TGTGCCAGCCGACAGGAAGGGGACACGGATACGCAGTATTTT. Translated, it gives CASRQEGDTDTQYF.

The chain recombines TRBV7-3 with TRBJ2-1, with D maybe TRBD2 (5 bases). The CDR3 is made up of 17 amino acids. V was clipped by 5 bases and J by 1 base, with 18 bases between them. The germline V gene has CDR1 SGHTA and CDR2 FQGTGA. CDR3 DNA: TGTGCCAGCAGCCCACTAGGAGACCCGCGGTCCTACAATGAGCAGTTCTTC. Its translation is CASSPLGDPRSYNEQFF. The whole variable domain, filled in from reference TRBV7-3 and TRBJ2-1, reads GAGVSQTPSNKVTEKGKYVELRCDPISGHTALYWYRQSLGQGPEFLIYFQGTGAADDSGLPNDRFFAVRPEGSVSTLKIQRTERGDSAVYLCASSPLGDPRSYNEQFFGPGTRLTVL.

The V and J genes are TRBV9 and TRBJ2-5, with D possibly TRBD2 on 6 matching bases. CDR1 SGDLS and CDR2 YYNGEE come from the germline V gene. The CDR3 is made up of 13 amino acids. V was cut by 5 bases and J by 2 bases, with 10 bases left in between. CDR3 region: CASSIGLQETQYF. CDR3 bases: TGTGCCAGCAGTATTGGACTACAAGAGACCCAGTACTTC. Variable domain in full (rest from reference TRBV9 and TRBJ2-5): DSGVTQTPKHLITATGQRVTLRCSPRSGDLSVYWYQQSLDQGLQFLIQYYNGEERAKGNILERFSAQQFPDLHSELNLSSLELGDSALYFCASSIGLQETQYFGPGTRLLVL.

CDR3 in DNA: TGTGCCAGCAGTACTAGCGGGGGGGCCTTGGAGACCCAGTACTTC. This codes for CASSTSGGALETQYF. The rearrangement uses TRBV6-5 and TRBJ2-5, with 13 nucleotides matching TRBD2. CDR1 and CDR2 (germline): MNHEY, SVGAGI. The V gene end was trimmed by 5 bases and the J gene end by 5 bases; junction bases not matched to a gene: 5. The CDR3 extends over 15 amino acids.

The J gene is TRBJ2-3, the V gene TRBV19, with D perhaps TRBD1 (6 bases). The CDR3 is 15 amino acids. Germline CDR1 and CDR2: LNHDA and SQIVND (reference sequence). The germline V and J ends were trimmed by 2 bases and 2 bases, with 11 bases remaining between them. The CDR3 loop is CASSISRGDTDTQYF. In DNA form, the CDR3 reads TGTGCCAGTAGTATATCCAGGGGCGACACAGATACGCAGTATTTT.

The chain recombines TRBV6-5 with TRBJ1-2, with D unclear. CDR1 is MNHEY, CDR2 SVGAGI, per germline. Deletions cut 2 bases from V and 7 bases from J, with 5 bases between. CDR3 length: 11 residues. CDR3 region: CASSYEGGYTF. The DNA of the CDR3 is TGTGCCAGCAGTTACGAGGGTGGCTACACCTTC.

The J gene is TRBJ2-2, the V gene TRBV19; TRBD2 aligns across 9 bases. Germline V gives CDR1 LNHDA, CDR2 SQIVND (reference sequence). The ends lost 8 bases at V and 5 bases at J; junction bases unmatched: 6. The length of the CDR3 is 14 residues. The CDR3 is CASGTSYGTGELFF. CDR3 DNA: TGTGCCAGTGGGACTAGCTACGGGACCGGGGAGCTGTTTTTT. The full variable domain, with the rest looked up from reference TRBV19 and TRBJ2-2, is DGGITQSPKYLFRKEGQNVTLSCEQNLNHDAMYWYRQDPGQGLRLIYYSQIVNDFQKGDIAEGYSVSREKKESFPLTVTSAQKNPTAFYLCASGTSYGTGELFFGEGSRLTVL.

As concerns this clone: At the DNA level, this CDR3 is encoded by other sequences in the same sample as well. The chain has TRBV5-1 and TRBJ2-2; no clear D gene. V lost 0 bases to trimming and J lost 1 base, with 4 bases between them. The germline V gene has CDR1 SGHRS and CDR2 YFSETQ. The CDR3 runs 14 residues. CDR3 residues: CASSLGQNTGELFF. The CDR3, as DNA: TGCGCCAGCAGCTTGGGGCAGAACACCGGGGAGCTGTTTTTT.

This chain links TRBV5-1 with TRBJ1-2; unclear D gene. V lost 0 bases and J 2 bases, leaving 8 bases between the germline ends. CDR1 SGHRS and CDR2 YFSETQ come from the germline V gene. The CDR3 consists of 14 residues. The CDR3 is CASSLERENYGYTF. CDR3 bases: TGCGCCAGCAGCTTGGAGAGAGAGAACTATGGCTACACCTTC. The full variable domain, completed using reference TRBV5-1 and TRBJ1-2, is KAGVTQTPRYLIKTRGQQVTLSCSPISGHRSVSWYQQTPGQGLQFLFEYFSETQRNKGNFPGRFSGRQFSNSRSEMNVSTLELGDSALYLCASSLERENYGYTFGSGTRLTVV.

The V and J genes are TRBV7-9 and TRBJ2-2; D might be TRBD1 (5 bases). Germline CDR1 reads SEHNR; CDR2 reads FQNEAQ (reference sequence). Trimming stripped 5 bases from V and 3 bases from J, with 19 bases between. The CDR3 sequence is 17 residues long. CDR3 coding DNA: TGTGCCAGCAGCCCCCTGACAGCCCCGTGGGACACCGGGGAGCTGTTTTTT. Protein product: CASSPLTAPWDTGELFF.

V gene TRBV6-2 or TRBV6-3 combines with J gene TRBJ2-5, with D perhaps TRBD2 (5 bases). Germline V gene sequence: CDR1 MNHEY, CDR2 SVGEGT. The V end lost 0 bases, the J end lost 4 bases, and 12 bases lay between the germline ends. The CDR3 has 15 residues. The CDR3 region is CASSYSYARGETQYF. CDR3 DNA sequence: TGTGCCAGCAGTTACTCGTACGCCCGGGGAGAGACCCAGTACTTC.

The chain is built from TRBV5-1 and TRBJ2-1, with 12 bases that match TRBD2. This CDR3 spans 16 amino acids. V lost 4 bases and J lost 8; bases outside the gene matches: 10. CDR1 SGHRS and CDR2 YFSETQ come from the germline V gene. This CDR3 is CASSKTSGGPLDEQFF. The CDR3 DNA is TGCGCCAGCAGCAAGACTAGCGGGGGTCCTTTGGATGAGCAGTTCTTC.